These T cell receptor beta chains were read from a single sample in a study of T cell responses to AZD1222 COVID-19 vaccine. Clones were sequenced by immunoSEQ multiplex PCR, and TCRdb holds only the in-frame ones, with some missing. The sample carries roughly 140,000 clones, 90% to 95% recorded once. Sequenced here: peripheral blood, sampled after recovery from COVID-19. Receptor source: an adult who had recovered from COVID-19. Each CDR3 is given with its conserved first and last residue. The order of the fields is J gene, clone size, D gene, V gene, CDR3 protein, CDR3 DNA. D genes are given only for firm matches. The listing skips clone size in some rows; elsewhere it reads once, few, many or a size class.

J gene: TRBJ2-6; clone size: -; D gene: -; V gene: TRBV28; CDR3 protein: CASSLSRGFSGANVLTF; CDR3 DNA: TGTGCCAGCAGTTTATCGCGGGGTTTCTCTGGGGCCAACGTCCTGACTTTC
J gene: TRBJ1-2; clone size: -; D gene: TRBD1; V gene: TRBV5-6; CDR3 protein: CASSLGTGGTYGYTF; CDR3 DNA: TGTGCCAGCAGCTTGGGGACAGGGGGGACCTATGGCTACACCTTC
J gene: TRBJ2-1; clone size: -; D gene: TRBD2; V gene: TRBV6-5; CDR3 protein: CASSPIAGAYNEQFF; CDR3 DNA: TGTGCCAGCAGTCCTATAGCGGGCGCTTACAATGAGCAGTTCTTC
J gene: TRBJ2-4; clone size: -; D gene: TRBD1; V gene: TRBV5-1; CDR3 protein: CASSLDGTGSIQYF; CDR3 DNA: TGCGCCAGCAGCTTGGACGGGACAGGGTCCATTCAGTACTTC
J gene: TRBJ1-1; clone size: -; D gene: -; V gene: TRBV28; CDR3 protein: CASSIRVDTEAFF; CDR3 DNA: TGTGCCAGCAGTATCAGGGTGGACACTGAAGCTTTCTTT
J gene: TRBJ2-7; clone size: -; D gene: -; V gene: TRBV19; CDR3 protein: CASSVRTGAAGSGEQYF; CDR3 DNA: TGTGCCAGTAGTGTGCGAACGGGGGCTGCCGGTTCGGGCGAGCAGTACTTC
J gene: TRBJ2-3; clone size: -; D gene: -; V gene: TRBV28; CDR3 protein: CASSPPSDTQYF; CDR3 DNA: TGTGCCAGCAGTCCCCCCTCAGATACGCAGTATTTT
J gene: TRBJ2-2; clone size: -; D gene: -; V gene: TRBV14; CDR3 protein: CASSQVRTSYGELFF; CDR3 DNA: TGTGCCAGCAGCCAAGTCCGGACCTCGTACGGGGAGCTGTTTTTT
J gene: TRBJ2-6; clone size: -; D gene: -; V gene: TRBV25-1; CDR3 protein: CASSDTTYSGANVLTF; CDR3 DNA: TGTGCCAGCAGTGATACCACATATTCTGGGGCCAACGTCCTGACTTTC
J gene: TRBJ2-7; clone size: -; D gene: -; V gene: TRBV5-1; CDR3 protein: CASSLAGDTPFPNSYEQYF; CDR3 DNA: TGCGCCAGCAGCTTGGCCGGGGACACTCCCTTCCCTAACTCCTACGAGCAGTACTTC
J gene: TRBJ1-2; clone size: -; D gene: -; V gene: TRBV24-1; CDR3 protein: CATSDSDRPYGYTF; CDR3 DNA: TGTGCCACCAGTGACTCTGACAGGCCCTATGGCTACACCTTC
J gene: TRBJ2-6; clone size: -; D gene: -; V gene: TRBV25-1; CDR3 protein: CASSDRQGLPGANVLTF; CDR3 DNA: TGTGCCAGCAGTGATCGCCAGGGGCTTCCTGGGGCCAACGTCCTGACTTTC
J gene: TRBJ2-1; clone size: -; D gene: -; V gene: TRBV7-3; CDR3 protein: CASSFQRGSEQFF; CDR3 DNA: TGTGCCAGCAGCTTCCAGAGAGGAAGTGAGCAGTTCTTC
J gene: TRBJ2-3; clone size: -; D gene: -; V gene: TRBV5-1; CDR3 protein: CASSLQTADTQYF; CDR3 DNA: TGCGCCAGCAGCTTACAAACGGCAGATACGCAGTATTTT
J gene: TRBJ2-7; clone size: -; D gene: -; V gene: TRBV5-4; CDR3 protein: CASSLDPLRGEQYF; CDR3 DNA: TGTGCCAGCAGCCTAGACCCCCTCAGGGGCGAGCAGTACTTC
J gene: TRBJ2-3; clone size: -; D gene: TRBD2; V gene: TRBV5-1; CDR3 protein: CASSSGGVTDTQYF; CDR3 DNA: TGCGCCAGCAGCTCCGGGGGGGTCACAGATACGCAGTATTTT
J gene: TRBJ1-2; clone size: -; D gene: -; V gene: TRBV29-1; CDR3 protein: CSVQGPRGEGYTF; CDR3 DNA: TGCAGCGTACAAGGCCCGCGGGGTGAGGGCTACACCTTC
J gene: TRBJ2-1; clone size: -; D gene: -; V gene: TRBV6-5; CDR3 protein: CASGKTRGGYNEQFF; CDR3 DNA: TGTGCCAGCGGGAAAACTAGGGGCGGGTACAATGAGCAGTTCTTC
J gene: TRBJ2-2; clone size: -; D gene: TRBD2; V gene: TRBV4-1; CDR3 protein: CASSQDSSLLAGGRTGELFF; CDR3 DNA: TGCGCCAGCAGCCAAGATTCTTCGCTGCTAGCGGGAGGGCGGACCGGGGAGCTGTTTTTT
J gene: TRBJ2-7; clone size: -; D gene: -; V gene: TRBV2; CDR3 protein: CASRGANYEQYF; CDR3 DNA: TGTGCCAGCAGGGGGGCTAACTACGAGCAGTACTTC
J gene: TRBJ2-1; clone size: -; D gene: -; V gene: TRBV9; CDR3 protein: CASSPGPGLVNEQFF; CDR3 DNA: TGTGCCAGCAGTCCAGGGCCGGGTTTGGTCAATGAGCAGTTCTTC
J gene: TRBJ2-1; clone size: -; D gene: TRBD2; V gene: TRBV5-5; CDR3 protein: CASSGQLAGAFEQFF; CDR3 DNA: TGTGCCAGCAGCGGCCAACTAGCGGGGGCGTTTGAGCAGTTCTTC
J gene: TRBJ2-1; clone size: -; D gene: -; V gene: TRBV2; CDR3 protein: CASSELDYQFF; CDR3 DNA: TGTGCCAGCAGTGAATTAGATTACCAGTTCTTC
J gene: TRBJ2-7; clone size: once; D gene: TRBD2; V gene: TRBV11-2; CDR3 protein: CASSLSAGGNEQYF; CDR3 DNA: TGTGCCAGCAGCTTAAGTGCGGGAGGAAACGAGCAGTACTTC
J gene: TRBJ1-6; clone size: -; D gene: -; V gene: TRBV27; CDR3 protein: CASSLGLSSYNSPLHF; CDR3 DNA: TGTGCCAGCAGTCTGGGCCTAAGCTCCTATAATTCACCCCTCCACTTT